The 4 T cell receptor beta chains given below trace back to one sample, sequenced in a study of identical twins. TCRdb reanalysed the 5' RACE reads using MiXCR and keeps one entry per CDR3 protein. The sample yields 420,000 or so distinct CDR3 sequences, around 20% seen once. The sample comprised naive T cells sorted from blood. The receptors come from a man in his forties or fifties in good health.

The chain recombines TRBV11-2 with TRBJ2-5; 7 bases agree with TRBD1. This CDR3 has 12 amino acids. Germline values: CDR1 SGHAT, CDR2 FQNNGV. J lost 5 bases, V lost 8 bases, and 5 bases had no gene match. CDR3 region: CASATGVETQYF. The CDR3, as DNA: TGTGCCAGCGCCACAGGGGTGGAGACCCAGTACTTC.

This clonotype was recorded at least ten times. The chain is built from TRBV5-5 and TRBJ2-1; the D gene is possibly TRBD1 (5 bases). This CDR3 is 13 amino acids long. Germline-derived CDR1 and CDR2 are SGHKS and YYEKEE (reference sequence). The V gene lost 2 bases and the J gene lost 10 bases, with 13 bases spanning the gap. The DNA of the CDR3 is TGTGCCAGCAGCTTAGACAGACCGACCGAGCAGTTCTTC. The encoded protein is CASSLDRPTEQFF.

The chain employs TRBV27 and TRBJ2-2; possibly TRBD2 for D (5 bases). The germline gives CDR1 MNHEY, CDR2 SMNVEV (reference sequence). The CDR3 spans 14 residues. V gave up 2 bases and J gave up 7 bases, with 11 bases separating them. The CDR3 is CASSLGSWGGELFF. The CDR3 region has the DNA TGTGCCAGCAGTTTAGGGAGCTGGGGCGGGGAGCTGTTTTTT.

This clonotype was recorded many times. CDR3 loop: CASSVGTVKETQYF. CDR3 bases: TGTGCCAGCAGCGTTGGGACAGTAAAAGAGACCCAGTACTTC. The rearrangement links TRBV28 to TRBJ2-5; TRBD1 matches at 7 bases. V lost 6 bases and J lost 3; bases outside the gene matches: 7. Germline V gene data show CDR1 as MDHEN and CDR2 as SYDVKM. The CDR3 length is 14 residues.